This TCR beta chain was obtained from a study of human T cells and chemical hapten exposure. Notes on the study in general: TCRs exceeding 1 in 1000 frequency stayed unchanged with DPC sensitization.

Trimming took off 5 bases at V and 1 base at J, with 10 bases between the two ends. The germline V gene has CDR1 LGHDT and CDR2 YNNKEL (reference sequence). CDR3 length: 14 residues. TCRdb re-called the RACE reads with MiXCR, one entry per CDR3 protein. Here the sample spans about 69,000 distinct CDR3 sequences, more than 30% being singletons. This clonotype was detected only a few times. Antigen specificity is unknown. Time point denoted: patch test 1, 2 weeks after DPC sensitization. The treatment is: therapeutic diphenylcyclopropenone sensitization with weekly scalp DPC. This receptor was obtained from a man aged 35 to 55 with alopecia areata. Some clones in this sample may be carry-over from other donors' samples. The sequencing used whole blood, collected in connection with sensitization to the hapten diphenylcyclopropenone (DPC). V is TRBV3-1 and J is TRBJ2-3, with a possible D match to TRBD1 (5 bases). The CDR3 loop is CASSASRGTDTQYF. CDR3 bases: TGTGCCAGCAGCGCAAGCAGGGGCACAGATACGCAGTATTTT.